This T cell receptor (beta chain) was sequenced in a study of glioma-infiltrating T cells. CDR1 is WSHSY and CDR2 is SAAADI in the germline V gene. There are 12 residues in the CDR3. V lost 8 bases and J 6 bases, leaving 12 bases between the germline ends. This clonotype was observed a single time. Its specificity is not known. Amplification of TCR alpha and beta CDR3 regions from RNA used iRepertoire nested multiplex PCR. For one-step reverse transcription and amplification, 100-400 ng of tissue mRNA or PBMC total RNA was used. TCRdb analysed the multiplex PCR reads with MiXCR anew, one entry per CDR3 protein. The data show approximately 11,000 distinct CDR3 sequences, with roughly 29% seen just once and 40% to 55% held by the top ten. Study observations and caveats: Tissue and blood shared very few CDR3 sequences. Non-neoplastic patients had below-expected tissue-blood divergence, while all gliomas exceeded expectation.

The chain combines TRBV10-2 with TRBJ2-3; D is unclear. The source is a human donor with low-grade glioma or glioblastoma, undergoing nonglioma brain surgery, or in good health (not recorded which). The sequencing input was glioma tissue, nonneoplastic brain tissue, or PBMCs (not recorded which). CDR3 nucleotides: TGCGCCAGCTACGAGGTGCGGGATACGCAGTATTTT. Translated, it gives CASYEVRDTQYF.